This TCR beta chain was sequenced during a study of blood T cell repertoires in COVID-19. The repertoire was sequenced with immunoSEQ multiplex PCR; TCRdb's copy has only in-frame clones and lacks some. The sample carries 220,000 or so clones, approximately 86% recorded once. Germline V gene sequence: CDR1 SGHNT, CDR2 YENEEA. This CDR3 has 13 amino acids. V lost 3 bases to trimming and J lost 7 bases; unmatched junction nucleotides: 6. The TCR sequence derives from a woman aged 45-59 years with COVID-19, enrolled during active disease. Input material: peripheral blood. The chain joins TRBV11-3 to TRBJ2-7; TRBD2 matches at 7 bases. This CDR3 is CASSFAGVREQYF. The CDR3 region has the DNA TGTGCCAGCAGCTTCGCGGGGGTGCGGGAGCAGTACTTC. Drawing the rest from reference TRBV11-3 and TRBJ2-7, the complete variable domain is EAGVVQSPRYKIIEKKQPVAFWCNPISGHNTLYWYLQNLGQGPELLIRYENEEAVDDSQLPKDRFSAERLKGVDSTLKIQPAELGDSAVYLCASSFAGVREQYFGPGTRLTVT.